This T cell receptor beta chain comes out of a study of blood T cell repertoires in COVID-19. Across the study: Nucleic acid was either cDNA or gDNA, and it came from T cells, B-cell-depleted T cells, or PBMCs.

Per germline, CDR1 SGHRS and CDR2 YFSETQ. This CDR3 is 15 amino acids long. The trim removed 0 bases at V and 5 bases at J, leaving 5 bases unmatched. Only one count was recorded for this clone. Measured with immunoSEQ multiplex PCR; TCRdb has only the in-frame clones, and not every one. There are roughly 40,000 clones in the sample; nearly 90% occur only once, and about 3% lies in the top ten. The clonotype comes from a man over 45 with active COVID-19. The sequencing input was peripheral blood. This chain links TRBV5-1 with TRBJ1-5, with 7 bases fitting TRBD1. The CDR3 region is CASSLEGAAHQPQHF. The CDR3 DNA reads as TGCGCCAGCAGCTTGGAGGGGGCAGCACATCAGCCCCAGCATTTT.